What follows describes a single T cell receptor beta chain. Only in-frame clones appear in the TCRdb table, and some are missing; sequencing was by immunoSEQ multiplex PCR. The sample yields fewer than 95,000 clones, over 75% seen once. From germline, CDR1 is MNHEY and CDR2 SMNVEV (reference sequence). The CDR3 is 13 residues long. Trimming removed 5 bases from V and 3 bases from J, with 11 bases in between. This record belongs to a study of OX40 agonist ivuxolimab in advanced cancers. This specimen was CD4+ or CD8+ T cells sorted from blood, taken in a trial of the OX40 agonist ivuxolimab. The J gene is TRBJ2-7, the V gene TRBV27; no clear D. The TCR sequence derives from an adult with an advanced solid tumor such as melanoma, head and neck, liver or kidney cancer. CDR3 sequence (DNA): TGTGCCAGCAGTACCCGACCGGTCTACGAGCAGTACTTC. Its translation: CASSTRPVYEQYF.